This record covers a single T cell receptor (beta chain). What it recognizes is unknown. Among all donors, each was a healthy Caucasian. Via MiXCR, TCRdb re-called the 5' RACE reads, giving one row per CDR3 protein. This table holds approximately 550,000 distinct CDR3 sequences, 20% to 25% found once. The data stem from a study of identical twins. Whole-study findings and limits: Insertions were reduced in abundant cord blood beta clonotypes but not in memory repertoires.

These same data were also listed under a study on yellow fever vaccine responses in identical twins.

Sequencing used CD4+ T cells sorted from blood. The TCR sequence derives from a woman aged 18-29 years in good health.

Here the CDR3 reads CASSLSGQDQYF. CDR3 in DNA: TGTGCCAGCAGCTTGTCAGGGCAGGACCAGTACTTC. The chain joins TRBV5-8 to TRBJ2-4, with TRBD1 as a possible D gene (5 bases). This CDR3 is built from 12 residues. V lost 1 base and J lost 13, with 12 bases in between. Germline CDR1 is SGHTS and CDR2 is YDEGEE.